The following is a TCR beta chain sequence with its context. The data were obtained in a study of blood T cell repertoires in COVID-19. About the study: Researchers got acute and convalescent COVID-19 samples from the United States, Italy and Spain. The cDNA or gDNA used as material had been derived from T cells, B-cell-depleted T cells, or PBMCs.

This CDR3 has 14 residues. CDR1 is MNHEY and CDR2 is SVGEGT in the germline V gene. The trim removed 3 bases at V and 10 bases at J, leaving 9 bases unmatched. As originally analysed: Reference gene primer amplification yielded estimated nucleated cell counts. Profiled with immunoSEQ multiplex PCR; TCRdb holds only in-frame clones, not every one. The V and J calls and clone size were taken over from that table, and D and trimming were inferred from the DNA. The data contain a few hundred thousand clones, 80% to 85% of them singletons. This TCR was sampled from a man aged 25-45 years with active or convalescent COVID-19. The chain joins TRBV6-2 or TRBV6-3 to TRBJ2-1; 7 bases fit TRBD2. The sequencing input was peripheral blood. Written as DNA, the CDR3 is TGTGCCAGCAGTTATCCGGGGGGTCGGCGGGAGCAGTTCTTC. This codes for CASSYPGGRREQFF.